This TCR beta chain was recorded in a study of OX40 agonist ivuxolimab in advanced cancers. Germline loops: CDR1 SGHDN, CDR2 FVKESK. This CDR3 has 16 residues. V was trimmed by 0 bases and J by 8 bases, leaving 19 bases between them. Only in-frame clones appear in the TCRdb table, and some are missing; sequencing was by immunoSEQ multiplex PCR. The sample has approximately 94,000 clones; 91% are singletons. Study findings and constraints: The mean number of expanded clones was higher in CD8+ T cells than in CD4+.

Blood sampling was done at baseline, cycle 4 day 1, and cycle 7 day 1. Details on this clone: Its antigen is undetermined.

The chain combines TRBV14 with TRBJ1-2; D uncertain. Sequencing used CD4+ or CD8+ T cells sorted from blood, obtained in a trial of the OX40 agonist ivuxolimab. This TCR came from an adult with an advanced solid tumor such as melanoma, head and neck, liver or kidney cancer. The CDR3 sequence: CASSQDLVVRVDGYTF. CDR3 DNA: TGTGCCAGCAGCCAAGATTTGGTGGTGCGGGTCGACGGCTACACCTTC.